Listed below are T cell receptor beta chains from one sample, sequenced in a study of blood T cell repertoires in COVID-19. Assay: immunoSEQ multiplex PCR; the TCRdb copy retains only in-frame clones and omits some. Of roughly 48,000 clones detected, around four fifths appear once; the ten largest clones hold 7.3%. What was sequenced was peripheral blood. Receptor source: a man aged 35-49 years with acute or convalescent COVID-19. Each CDR3 is given with its conserved first and last residue. Each record gives: D gene, V gene, clone size, J gene, CDR3 DNA, CDR3 protein. The D gene is left open where the match is weak. For some rows the clone size is stated as once, few or many, or as a class when expanded; others skip it.

.	TRBV20-1	.	TRBJ2-1	TGCAGTCTCGGGACTCTCGATGAGCAGTTCTTC	CSLGTLDEQFF
TRBD1	TRBV28	.	TRBJ2-5	TGTGCCAGCAGTTCCCGCGGACAGGGAGAAGAGACCCAGTACTTC	CASSSRGQGEETQYF
TRBD2	TRBV28	.	TRBJ2-1	TGTGCCAGTCAACCCGGGGGGGCGATCAATGAGCAGTTCTTC	CASQPGGAINEQFF
.	TRBV5-1	.	TRBJ1-6	TGCGCCAGCAGCCCATTCGGGGGGCAGAGGAATTCACCCCTCCACTTT	CASSPFGGQRNSPLHF
.	TRBV5-4	few	TRBJ2-2	TGTGCCAGCAGCTTGCCGGGGGGCCACACCGGGGAGCTGTTTTTT	CASSLPGGHTGELFF
.	TRBV7-2	.	TRBJ1-3	TGTGCCAGCAGCTCAGGCCCTGGAAACACCATATATTTT	CASSSGPGNTIYF
.	TRBV2	few	TRBJ1-2	TGTGCCAGCAGTGTTGGAGCTAACTATGGCTACACCTTC	CASSVGANYGYTF
.	TRBV27	once	TRBJ2-3	TGTGCCAGCAGTTTCCCGGGGGGCACGCAGTATTTT	CASSFPGGTQYF
.	TRBV6-5	few	TRBJ1-3	TGTGCCAGCAGTATCTCCGAGGGAAACACCATATATTTT	CASSISEGNTIYF
.	TRBV18	.	TRBJ1-3	TGTGCCAGCTCACCACCCCAGGTTACTGGAAACACCATATATTTT	CASSPPQVTGNTIYF
.	TRBV28	.	TRBJ1-2	TGTGCCAGCAGTTTATTAGGGGCAAACTATGGCTACACCTTC	CASSLLGANYGYTF
TRBD1	TRBV9	.	TRBJ1-6	TGTGCCAGCAGCGGGACAGGGGAATCACCCCTCCACTTT	CASSGTGESPLHF
.	TRBV25-1	.	TRBJ1-4	TGTGCCAGCAGTGTTGGCAGAATCGCAACTAATGAAAAACTGTTTTTT	CASSVGRIATNEKLFF
TRBD1	TRBV19	.	TRBJ2-7	TGTGCCAGTAGTCCGGGACAGGGAAGGTCGGACGAGCAGTACTTC	CASSPGQGRSDEQYF
TRBD2	TRBV11-3	.	TRBJ2-5	TGTGCCAGCAGCTTAGATCCCCGGGGGGAAGAGACCCAGTACTTC	CASSLDPRGEETQYF
.	TRBV5-5	.	TRBJ1-4	TGTGCCAGCAGCGTGACAGGAGATGAAAAACTGTTTTTT	CASSVTGDEKLFF
.	TRBV11-2	.	TRBJ2-1	TGTGCCAGCAGCAAGGGGGGGCTCCCCTACAATGAGCAGTTCTTC	CASSKGGLPYNEQFF
.	TRBV19	.	TRBJ2-3	TGTGCCAGCGGTGGGAGAGGCACAGATACGCAGTATTTT	CASGGRGTDTQYF
.	TRBV27	once	TRBJ1-2	TGTGCCAGCAGTTTCCTGGGGGCCCTCGATGGCTACACCTTC	CASSFLGALDGYTF
TRBD1	TRBV5-4	.	TRBJ1-1	TGTGCCAGCAGTTACGGACAGGGCCGGGCTTTCTTT	CASSYGQGRAFF
.	TRBV30	.	TRBJ2-7	TGTGCCTGGAAAACGGCAGGCCGCTACGAGCAGTACTTC	CAWKTAGRYEQYF
.	TRBV6-6	few	TRBJ2-3	TGTGCCAGCAGTCTCGCAGATACGCAGTATTTT	CASSLADTQYF
.	TRBV9	.	TRBJ2-1	TGTGCCAGCAGCGTAGTTGCAGGGTCCTACAATGAGCAGTTCTTC	CASSVVAGSYNEQFF
.	TRBV19	.	TRBJ1-4	TGTGCCAGTAGTGCTCTCCAGAACCAACTGTTTTTT	CASSALQNQLFF
.	TRBV6-2/TRBV6-3	.	TRBJ1-1	TGTGCCAGCAGTTCATGGGGAGGTACTGAAGCTTTCTTT	CASSSWGGTEAFF
.	TRBV4-3	few	TRBJ1-2	TGCGCCAGCAGCCAACGAGACAGGTCCTTTAAAGCTAACTATGGCTACACCTTC	CASSQRDRSFKANYGYTF
.	TRBV5-8	.	TRBJ2-1	TGTGCCAGCAGCTTGGCCGGGGAGGACTACAATGAGCAGTTCTTC	CASSLAGEDYNEQFF
TRBD1	TRBV7-2	.	TRBJ1-5	TGTGCCAGCAGCCCAGGACCGGGACAGCGGGTACAGCCCCAGCATTTT	CASSPGPGQRVQPQHF